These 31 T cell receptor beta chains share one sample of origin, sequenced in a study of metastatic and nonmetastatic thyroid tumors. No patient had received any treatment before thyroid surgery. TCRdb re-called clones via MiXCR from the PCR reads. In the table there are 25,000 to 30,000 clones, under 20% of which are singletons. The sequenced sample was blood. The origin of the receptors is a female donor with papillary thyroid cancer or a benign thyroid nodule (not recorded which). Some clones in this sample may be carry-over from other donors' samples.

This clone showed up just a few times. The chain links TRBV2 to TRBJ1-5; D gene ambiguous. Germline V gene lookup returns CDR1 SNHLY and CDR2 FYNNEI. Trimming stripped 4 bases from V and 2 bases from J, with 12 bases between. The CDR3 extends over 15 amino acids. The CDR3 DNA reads TGTGCCAGCAGTGTAGGAGGGTTCGGCAATCAGCCCCAGCATTTT. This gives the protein CASSVGGFGNQPQHF.

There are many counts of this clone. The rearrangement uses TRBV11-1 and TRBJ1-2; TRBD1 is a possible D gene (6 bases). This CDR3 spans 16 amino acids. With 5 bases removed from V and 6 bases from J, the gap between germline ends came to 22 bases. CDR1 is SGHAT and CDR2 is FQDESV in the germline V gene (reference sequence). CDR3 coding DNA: TGTGCCAGCAGCCAGGGGACAAATTCCCTTACTGATGGCTACACCTTC. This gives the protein CASSQGTNSLTDGYTF.

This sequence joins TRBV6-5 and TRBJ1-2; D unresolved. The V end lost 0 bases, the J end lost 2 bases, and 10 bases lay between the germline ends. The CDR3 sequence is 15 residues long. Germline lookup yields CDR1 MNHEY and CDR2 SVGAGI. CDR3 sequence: CASSYSINQNYGYTF. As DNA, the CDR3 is TGTGCCAGCAGTTACTCGATTAACCAAAACTATGGCTACACCTTC.

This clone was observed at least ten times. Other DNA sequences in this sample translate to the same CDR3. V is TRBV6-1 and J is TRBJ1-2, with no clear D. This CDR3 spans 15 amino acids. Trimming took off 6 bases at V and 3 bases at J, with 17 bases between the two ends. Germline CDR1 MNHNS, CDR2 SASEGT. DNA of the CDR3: TGTGCCAGCAGCTCTGTCGGGGAAATGGACTATGGCTACACCTTC. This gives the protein CASSSVGEMDYGYTF.

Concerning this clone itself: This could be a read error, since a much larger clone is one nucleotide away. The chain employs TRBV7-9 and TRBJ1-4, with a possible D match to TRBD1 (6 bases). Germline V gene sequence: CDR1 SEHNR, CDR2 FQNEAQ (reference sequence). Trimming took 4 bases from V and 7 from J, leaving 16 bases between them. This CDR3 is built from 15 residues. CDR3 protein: CASSWAGTRGEKLFF. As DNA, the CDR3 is TGTGCCAGCAGCTGGGCCGGGACAAGGGGTGAAAAACTGTTTTTT. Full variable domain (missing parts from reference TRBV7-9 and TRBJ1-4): DTGVSQNPRHKITKRGQNVTFRCDPISEHNRLYWYRQTLGQGPEFLTYFQNEAQLEKSRLLSDRFSAERPKGSFSTLEIQRTEQGDSAMYLCASSWAGTRGEKLFFGSGTQLSVL.

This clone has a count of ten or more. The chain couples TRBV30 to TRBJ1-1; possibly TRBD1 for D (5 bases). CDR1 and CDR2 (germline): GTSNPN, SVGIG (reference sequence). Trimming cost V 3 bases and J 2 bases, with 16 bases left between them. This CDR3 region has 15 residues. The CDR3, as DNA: TGTGCCTGGAGCTGGGGCCTGGGGGGAAACACTGAAGCTTTCTTT. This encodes CAWSWGLGGNTEAFF.

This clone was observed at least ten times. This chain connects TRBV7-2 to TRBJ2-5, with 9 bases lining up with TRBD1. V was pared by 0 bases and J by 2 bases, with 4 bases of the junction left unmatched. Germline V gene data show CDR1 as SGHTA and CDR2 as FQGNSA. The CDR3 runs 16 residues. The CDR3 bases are TGTGCCAGCAGCTTAGCCGGGACAGGGCTACAAGAGACCCAGTACTTC. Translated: CASSLAGTGLQETQYF.

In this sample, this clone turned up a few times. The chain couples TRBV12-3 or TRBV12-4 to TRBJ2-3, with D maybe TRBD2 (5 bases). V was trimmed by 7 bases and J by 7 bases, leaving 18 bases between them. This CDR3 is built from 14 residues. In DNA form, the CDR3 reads TGTGCCAGCACCTTAGCGTCGCACCCCAATACGCAGTATTTT. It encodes CASTLASHPNTQYF.

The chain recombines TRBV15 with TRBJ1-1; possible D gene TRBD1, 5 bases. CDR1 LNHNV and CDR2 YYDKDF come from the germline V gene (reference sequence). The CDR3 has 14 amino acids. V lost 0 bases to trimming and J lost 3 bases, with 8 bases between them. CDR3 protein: CATSRDWGDTEAFF. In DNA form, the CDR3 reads TGTGCCACCAGCAGAGATTGGGGGGACACTGAAGCTTTCTTT.

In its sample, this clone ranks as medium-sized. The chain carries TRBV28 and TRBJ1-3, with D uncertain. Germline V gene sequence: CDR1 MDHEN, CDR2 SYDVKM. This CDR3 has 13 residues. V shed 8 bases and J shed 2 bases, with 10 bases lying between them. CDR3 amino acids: CASYAGTGNTIYF. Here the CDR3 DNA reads TGTGCCAGCTACGCCGGGACTGGAAACACCATATATTTT.

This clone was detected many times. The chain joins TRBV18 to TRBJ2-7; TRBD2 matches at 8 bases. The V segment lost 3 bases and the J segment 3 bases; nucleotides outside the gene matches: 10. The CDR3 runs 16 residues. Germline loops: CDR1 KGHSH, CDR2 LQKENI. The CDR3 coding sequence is TGTGCCAGCTCACCTAGCGGGAAGCCAAGGGACTACGAGCAGTACTTC. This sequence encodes CASSPSGKPRDYEQYF.

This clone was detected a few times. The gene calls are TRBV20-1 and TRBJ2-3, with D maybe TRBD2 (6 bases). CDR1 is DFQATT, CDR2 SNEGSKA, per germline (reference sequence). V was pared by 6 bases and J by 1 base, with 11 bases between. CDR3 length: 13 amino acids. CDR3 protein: CSATGTGTDTQYF. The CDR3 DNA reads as TGCAGTGCAACCGGGACTGGCACAGATACGCAGTATTTT.

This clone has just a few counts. The CDR3 region is CSARDKTSGGSTDTQYF. CDR3 nucleotide sequence: TGCAGTGCTAGAGACAAGACTAGCGGGGGGAGCACAGATACGCAGTATTTT. The rearrangement links TRBV20-1 to TRBJ2-3; 13 nucleotides match TRBD2. The trim removed 0 bases at V and 0 bases at J, leaving 3 bases unmatched. This CDR3 is 17 amino acids long. Germline CDR1 reads DFQATT; CDR2 reads SNEGSKA (reference sequence).

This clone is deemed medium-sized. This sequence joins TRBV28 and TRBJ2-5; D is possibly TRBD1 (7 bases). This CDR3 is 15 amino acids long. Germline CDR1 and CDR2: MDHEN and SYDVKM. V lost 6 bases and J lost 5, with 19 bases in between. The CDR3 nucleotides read TGTGCCAGCAGCTTCGCGGAGGGGGCGGGGGAGACCCAGTACTTC. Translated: CASSFAEGAGETQYF.

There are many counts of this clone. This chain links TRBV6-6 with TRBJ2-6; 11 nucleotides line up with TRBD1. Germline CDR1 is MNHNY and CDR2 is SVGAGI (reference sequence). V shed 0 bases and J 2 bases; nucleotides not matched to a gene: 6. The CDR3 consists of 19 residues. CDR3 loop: CASSYSLGQGAPGANVLTF. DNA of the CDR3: TGTGCCAGCAGTTACTCACTAGGACAGGGGGCGCCTGGGGCCAACGTCCTGACTTTC.

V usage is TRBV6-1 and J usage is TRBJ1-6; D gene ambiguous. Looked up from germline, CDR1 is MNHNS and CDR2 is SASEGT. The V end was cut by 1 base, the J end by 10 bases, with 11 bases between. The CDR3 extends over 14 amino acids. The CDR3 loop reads CASSEERRNSPLHF. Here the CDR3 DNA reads TGTGCCAGCAGTGAAGAGAGAAGGAACTCACCCCTCCACTTT.

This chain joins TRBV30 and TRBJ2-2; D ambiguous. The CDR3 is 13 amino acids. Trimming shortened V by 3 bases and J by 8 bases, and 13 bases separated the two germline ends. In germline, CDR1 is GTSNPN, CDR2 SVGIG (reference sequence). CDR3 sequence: CAWRGQSRGELFF. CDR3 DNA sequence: TGTGCCTGGAGAGGGCAGTCGAGGGGGGAGCTGTTTTTT.

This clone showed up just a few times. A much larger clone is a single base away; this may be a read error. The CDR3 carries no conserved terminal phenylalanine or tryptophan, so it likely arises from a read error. In DNA form, the CDR3 reads TGTGCCAGCAGTTTAGCGGGGGGGATGTACGAGCAGTACCTC. Amino acids: CASSLAGGMYEQYL. The chain carries TRBV7-9 and TRBJ2-7; 11 nucleotides agree with TRBD2. Per the germline V gene, CDR1 is SEHNR and CDR2 is FQNEAQ (reference sequence). The CDR3 has 14 amino acids.

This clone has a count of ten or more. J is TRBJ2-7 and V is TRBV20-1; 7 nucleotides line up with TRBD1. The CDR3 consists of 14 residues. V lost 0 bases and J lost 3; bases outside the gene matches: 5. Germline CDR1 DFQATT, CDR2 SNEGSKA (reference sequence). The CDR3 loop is CSARDNRGNYEQYF. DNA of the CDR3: TGCAGTGCTAGAGATAACAGGGGCAACTACGAGCAGTACTTC.

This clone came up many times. The CDR3 sequence is CASSETGNTIYF. The CDR3 DNA follows: TGTGCCAGCAGCGAGACCGGAAACACCATATATTTT. The rearrangement uses TRBV9 and TRBJ1-3, with D hard to call. The CDR3 runs to 12 residues. V lost 3 bases, J lost 4 bases, and 5 bases lay in between. Germline loops: CDR1 SGDLS, CDR2 YYNGEE.

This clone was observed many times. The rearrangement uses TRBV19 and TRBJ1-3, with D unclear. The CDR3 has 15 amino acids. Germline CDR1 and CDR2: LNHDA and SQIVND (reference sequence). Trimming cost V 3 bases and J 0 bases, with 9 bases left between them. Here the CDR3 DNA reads TGTGCCAGTAGTATGGCAGCTTCCTCTGGAAACACCATATATTTT. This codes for CASSMAASSGNTIYF.

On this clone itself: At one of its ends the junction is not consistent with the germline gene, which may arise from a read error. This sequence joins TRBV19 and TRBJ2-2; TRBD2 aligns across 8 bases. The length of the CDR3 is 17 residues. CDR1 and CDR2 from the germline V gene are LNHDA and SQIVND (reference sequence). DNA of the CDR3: TGTGCCAGTACCGATCACGGACGGGGGGGCGTCACCTGGGAGCTGTTTTTT. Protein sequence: CASTDHGRGGVTWELFF.

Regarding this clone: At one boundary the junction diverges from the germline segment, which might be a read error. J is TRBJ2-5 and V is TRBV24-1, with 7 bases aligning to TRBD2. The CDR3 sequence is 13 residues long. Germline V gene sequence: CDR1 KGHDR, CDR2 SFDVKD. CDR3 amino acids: CATSDPVRETKYF. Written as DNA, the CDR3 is TGTGCCACCAGTGATCCAGTGCGGGAGACCAAGTACTTT.

The CDR3 loop reads CASSEQGRTEAFF. The CDR3 nucleotides read TGTGCCAGTAGCGAACAGGGCAGAACTGAAGCTTTCTTT. The rearrangement uses TRBV19 and TRBJ1-1, with D tentatively TRBD1 (6 bases). Germline V gene data show CDR1 as LNHDA and CDR2 as SQIVND (reference sequence). The CDR3 extends over 13 amino acids. Trimming left V 6 bases short and J 5 bases short, with 13 bases between.

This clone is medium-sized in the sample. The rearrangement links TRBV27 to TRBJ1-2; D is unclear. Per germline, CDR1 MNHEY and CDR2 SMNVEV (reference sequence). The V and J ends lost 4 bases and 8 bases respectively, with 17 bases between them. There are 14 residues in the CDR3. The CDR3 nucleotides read TGTGCCAGCAGTTCCTCCCGGGCTACTGGGGGCTACACCTTC. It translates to CASSSSRATGGYTF.

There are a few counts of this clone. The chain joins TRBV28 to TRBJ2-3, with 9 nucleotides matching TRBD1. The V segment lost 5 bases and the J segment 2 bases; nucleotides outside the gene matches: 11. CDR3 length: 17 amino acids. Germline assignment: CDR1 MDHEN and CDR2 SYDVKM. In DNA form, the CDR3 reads TGTGCCAGCAGTCGGGAACAGGGGGCAGGCCCCACAGATACGCAGTATTTT. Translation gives CASSREQGAGPTDTQYF.

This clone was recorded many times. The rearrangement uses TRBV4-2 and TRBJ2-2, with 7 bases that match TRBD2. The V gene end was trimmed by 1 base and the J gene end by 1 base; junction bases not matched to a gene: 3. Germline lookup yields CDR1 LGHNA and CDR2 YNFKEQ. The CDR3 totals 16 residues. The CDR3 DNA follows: TGTGCCAGCAGCCAAGCAGCGGGGTTGAACACCGGGGAGCTGTTTTTT. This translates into CASSQAAGLNTGELFF.

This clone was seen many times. This CDR3 is CASSAADRGYGYTF. The CDR3, as DNA: TGTGCCAGCAGTGCCGCTGACAGGGGGTATGGCTACACCTTC. The rearrangement links TRBV6-1 to TRBJ1-2; TRBD1 matches at 9 bases. Germline CDR1 is MNHNS and CDR2 is SASEGT. The CDR3 has 14 amino acids. Unmatched junction bases numbered 5, after V lost 4 bases and J lost 5 bases.

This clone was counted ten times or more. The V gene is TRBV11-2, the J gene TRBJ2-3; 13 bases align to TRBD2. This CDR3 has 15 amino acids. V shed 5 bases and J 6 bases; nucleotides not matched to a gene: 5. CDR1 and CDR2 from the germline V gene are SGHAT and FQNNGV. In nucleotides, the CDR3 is TGTGCCAGCAGCCCGAGACTAGCGGGGGGTGATACGCAGTATTTT. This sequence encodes CASSPRLAGGDTQYF. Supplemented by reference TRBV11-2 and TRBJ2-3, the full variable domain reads EAGVAQSPRYKIIEKRQSVAFWCNPISGHATLYWYQQILGQGPKLLIQFQNNGVVDDSQLPKDRFSAERLKGVDSTLKIQPAKLEDSAVYLCASSPRLAGGDTQYFGPGTRLTVL.

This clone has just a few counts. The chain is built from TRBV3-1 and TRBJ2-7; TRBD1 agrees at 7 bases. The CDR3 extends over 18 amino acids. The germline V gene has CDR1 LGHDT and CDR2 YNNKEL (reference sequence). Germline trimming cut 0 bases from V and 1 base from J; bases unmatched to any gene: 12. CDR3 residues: CASSQETLGTAPSYEQYF. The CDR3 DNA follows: TGTGCCAGCAGCCAAGAGACCCTCGGGACAGCGCCTTCCTACGAGCAGTACTTC.

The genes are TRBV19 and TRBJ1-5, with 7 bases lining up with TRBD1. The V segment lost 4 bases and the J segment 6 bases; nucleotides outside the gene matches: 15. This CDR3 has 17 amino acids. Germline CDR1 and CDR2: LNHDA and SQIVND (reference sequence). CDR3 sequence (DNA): TGTGCCAGTAGTACAGTCGGGAGGGGGCCCCTCTGTCAGCCCCAGCATTTT. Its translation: CASSTVGRGPLCQPQHF. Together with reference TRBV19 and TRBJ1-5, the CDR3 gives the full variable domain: DGGITQSPKYLFRKEGQNVTLSCEQNLNHDAMYWYRQDPGQGLRLIYYSQIVNDFQKGDIAEGYSVSREKKESFPLTVTSAQKNPTAFYLCASSTVGRGPLCQPQHFGDGTRLSIL.